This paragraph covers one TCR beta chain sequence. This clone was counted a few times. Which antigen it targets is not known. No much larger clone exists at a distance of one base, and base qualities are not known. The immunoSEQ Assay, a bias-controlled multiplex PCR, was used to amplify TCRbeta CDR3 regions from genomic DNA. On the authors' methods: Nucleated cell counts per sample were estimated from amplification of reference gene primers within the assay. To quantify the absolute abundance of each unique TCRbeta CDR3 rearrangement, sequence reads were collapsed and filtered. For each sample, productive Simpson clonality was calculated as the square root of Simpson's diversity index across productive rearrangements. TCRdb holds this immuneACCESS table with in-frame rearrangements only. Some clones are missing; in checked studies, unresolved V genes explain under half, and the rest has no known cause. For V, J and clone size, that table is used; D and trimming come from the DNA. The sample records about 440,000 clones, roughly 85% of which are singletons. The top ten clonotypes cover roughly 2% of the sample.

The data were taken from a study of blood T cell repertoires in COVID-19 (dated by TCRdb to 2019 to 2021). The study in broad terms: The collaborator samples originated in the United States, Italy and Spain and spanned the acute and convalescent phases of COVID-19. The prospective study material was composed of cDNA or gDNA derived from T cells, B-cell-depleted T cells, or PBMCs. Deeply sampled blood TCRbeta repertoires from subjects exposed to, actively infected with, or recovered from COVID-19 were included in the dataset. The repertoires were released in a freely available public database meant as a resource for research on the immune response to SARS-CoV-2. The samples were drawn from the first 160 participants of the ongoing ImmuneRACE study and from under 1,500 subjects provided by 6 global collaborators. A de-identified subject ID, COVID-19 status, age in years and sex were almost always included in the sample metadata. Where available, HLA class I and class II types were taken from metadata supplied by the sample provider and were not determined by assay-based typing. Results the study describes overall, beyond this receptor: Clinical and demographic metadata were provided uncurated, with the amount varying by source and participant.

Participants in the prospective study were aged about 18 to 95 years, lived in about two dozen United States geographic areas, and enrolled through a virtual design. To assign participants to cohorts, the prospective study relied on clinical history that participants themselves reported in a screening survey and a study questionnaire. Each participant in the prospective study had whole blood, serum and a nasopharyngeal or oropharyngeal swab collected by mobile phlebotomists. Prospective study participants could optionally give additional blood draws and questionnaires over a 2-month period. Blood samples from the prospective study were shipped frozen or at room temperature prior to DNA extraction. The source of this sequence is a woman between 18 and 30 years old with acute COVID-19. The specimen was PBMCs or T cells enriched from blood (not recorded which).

The CDR3 loop reads CASLTGNTGELFF. In nucleotides, the sequence is TGTGCCAGCCTTACTGGGAACACCGGGGAGCTGTTTTTT. The chain is made from TRBV28 and TRBJ2-2; a confident D gene designation cannot be given. The CDR3 runs 13 residues from the cysteine to the phenylalanine. The retained sequence is limited to the CDR3, 39 bases, with the frame set at the first base. According to the germline V gene, CDR1 reads MDHEN and CDR2 reads SYDVKM. Cut back by 8 bases and 1 base, the V and J ends lie 8 bases apart.